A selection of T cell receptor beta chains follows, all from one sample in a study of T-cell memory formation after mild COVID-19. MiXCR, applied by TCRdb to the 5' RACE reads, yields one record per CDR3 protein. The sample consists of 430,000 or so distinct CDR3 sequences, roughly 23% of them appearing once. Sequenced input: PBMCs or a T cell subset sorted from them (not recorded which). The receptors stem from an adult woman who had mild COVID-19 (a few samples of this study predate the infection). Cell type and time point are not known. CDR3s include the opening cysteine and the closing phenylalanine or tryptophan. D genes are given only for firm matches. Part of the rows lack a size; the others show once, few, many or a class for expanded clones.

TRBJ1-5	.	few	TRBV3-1	CASSSGIGNQPQHF	TGTGCCAGCAGCTCAGGGATCGGCAATCAGCCCCAGCATTTT
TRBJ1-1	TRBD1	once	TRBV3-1	CASSQDGTGQNTEAFF	TGTGCCAGCAGCCAAGACGGGACAGGGCAAAACACTGAAGCTTTCTTT
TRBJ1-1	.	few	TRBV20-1	CSPNLPLNTEAFF	TGCAGTCCAAACCTACCCTTGAACACTGAAGCTTTCTTT
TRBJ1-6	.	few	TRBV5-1	CASSLGATNSPLHF	TGCGCCAGCAGCTTGGGGGCCACCAATTCACCCCTCCACTTT
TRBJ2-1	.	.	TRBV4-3	CASSPRDTLSWSSYNEQFF	TGCGCCAGCAGCCCCCGGGACACTCTTTCCTGGAGCTCCTACAATGAGCAGTTCTTC
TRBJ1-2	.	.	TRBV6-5	CATGTGLGYTF	TGTGCCACAGGAACCGGCCTTGGCTACACCTTC
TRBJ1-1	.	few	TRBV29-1	CSAGRSTEAFF	TGCAGCGCAGGGAGGTCCACTGAAGCTTTCTTT
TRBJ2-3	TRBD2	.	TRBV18	CASSPAGVIGTDTQYF	TGTGCCAGCTCCCCAGCGGGAGTCATAGGCACAGATACGCAGTATTTT
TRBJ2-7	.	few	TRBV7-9	CASSIGDSGDYEQYF	TGTGCCAGCAGCATAGGGGACTCCGGGGATTACGAGCAGTACTTC
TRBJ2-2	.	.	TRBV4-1	CASSLKGVNTGELFF	TGCGCCAGCAGCCTCAAGGGGGTCAACACCGGGGAGCTGTTTTTT
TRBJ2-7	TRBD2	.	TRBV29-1	CSVEVRLLGLVGYEQYF	TGCAGCGTTGAAGTGAGGCTTCTCGGACTAGTGGGCTACGAGCAGTACTTC
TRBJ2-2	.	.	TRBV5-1	CASSLGPVNTGELFF	TGCGCCAGCAGCTTAGGCCCAGTAAACACCGGGGAGCTGTTTTTT
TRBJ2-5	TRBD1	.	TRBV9	CASSVGGRGRGETQYF	TGTGCCAGCAGCGTAGGTGGCAGGGGGCGAGGAGAGACCCAGTACTTC
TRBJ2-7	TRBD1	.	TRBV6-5	CASSYRKGASEQYF	TGTGCCAGCAGTTACAGGAAGGGGGCTAGCGAGCAGTACTTC
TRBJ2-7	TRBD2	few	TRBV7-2	CASRETSGAGSYEQYF	TGTGCCAGCAGAGAAACTAGCGGAGCGGGCTCCTACGAGCAGTACTTC
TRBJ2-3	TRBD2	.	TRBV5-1	CASRSSGISTDTQYF	TGCGCCAGCAGGTCTAGCGGGATTTCGACAGATACGCAGTATTTT
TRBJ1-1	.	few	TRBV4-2	CASSQATLNTEAFF	TGTGCCAGCAGCCAAGCGACATTGAACACTGAAGCTTTCTTT
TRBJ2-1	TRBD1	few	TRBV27	CASSLYRDRVNEQFF	TGTGCCAGCAGTTTATATCGGGACAGGGTCAATGAGCAGTTCTTC
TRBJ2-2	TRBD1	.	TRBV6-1	CASRSDRESYITGELFF	TGTGCCAGCAGATCAGACAGGGAATCGTATATTACCGGGGAGCTGTTTTTT
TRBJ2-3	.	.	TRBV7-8	CASSLVIRSGDTQYF	TGTGCCAGCAGCTTAGTCATCCGTTCTGGGGATACGCAGTATTTT
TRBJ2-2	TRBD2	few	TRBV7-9	CASSSRGELGELFF	TGTGCCAGCAGCTCCCGGGGGGAGCTCGGGGAGCTGTTTTTT
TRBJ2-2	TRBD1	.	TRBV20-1	CSANGQGGTGELFF	TGCAGTGCTAACGGACAGGGGGGCACCGGGGAGCTGTTTTTT
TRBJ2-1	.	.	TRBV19	CASSIAREQFF	TGTGCCAGTAGTATAGCGAGGGAGCAGTTCTTC
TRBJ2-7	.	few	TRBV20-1	CSGTSLHEQYF	TGCAGTGGGACATCGCTCCACGAGCAGTACTTC
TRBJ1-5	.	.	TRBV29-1	CSVAAGANQPQHF	TGCAGCGTTGCAGCAGGGGCTAATCAGCCCCAGCATTTT
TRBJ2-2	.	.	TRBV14	CASSHLTGSWNTGELFF	TGTGCCAGCAGCCATCTTACAGGGTCCTGGAACACCGGGGAGCTGTTTTTT
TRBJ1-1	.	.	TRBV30	CAWSVNGRNTEAFF	TGTGCCTGGAGTGTAAACGGGAGGAACACTGAAGCTTTCTTT
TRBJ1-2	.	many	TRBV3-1	CASSPRPTDYGYTF	TGTGCCAGCAGCCCACGCCCCACCGACTATGGCTACACCTTC
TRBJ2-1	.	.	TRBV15	CATSRDRGLFHEQFF	TGTGCCACCAGCAGAGATCGGGGGCTTTTTCATGAGCAGTTCTTC
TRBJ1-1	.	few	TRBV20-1	CSARGPGPEAFF	TGCAGTGCTAGGGGGCCCGGCCCTGAAGCTTTCTTT
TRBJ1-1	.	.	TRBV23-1	CASSPSWGGEGEAFF	TGCGCCAGCTCTCCGAGTTGGGGTGGGGAGGGTGAAGCTTTCTTT
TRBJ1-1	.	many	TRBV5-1	CASSLRVNTEAFF	TGCGCCAGCAGCTTAAGGGTGAACACTGAAGCTTTCTTT
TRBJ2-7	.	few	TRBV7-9	CATASGGISYEQYF	TGTGCCACCGCCAGTGGGGGTATCTCCTACGAGCAGTACTTC
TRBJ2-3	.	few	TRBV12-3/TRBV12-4	CASNVAESTDTQYF	TGTGCCAGCAACGTAGCGGAGAGCACAGATACGCAGTATTTT
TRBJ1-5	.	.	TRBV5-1	CASSLRGGAGEPQHF	TGCGCCAGCAGCCTCAGGGGAGGGGCCGGCGAGCCCCAGCATTTT
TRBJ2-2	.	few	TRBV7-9	CASSPPTGGRGTGELFF	TGTGCCAGCAGCCCTCCCACCGGGGGCCGGGGCACCGGGGAGCTGTTTTTT
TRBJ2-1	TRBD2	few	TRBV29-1	CSVVGLAGVEQFF	TGCAGCGTTGTAGGACTAGCGGGTGTTGAGCAGTTCTTC
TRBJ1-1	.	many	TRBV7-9	CASSSRGGTEAFF	TGTGCCAGCAGCTCTCGCGGGGGCACTGAAGCTTTCTTT
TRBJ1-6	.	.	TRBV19	CASSELGSPLHF	TGTGCCAGTAGTGAGTTGGGTTCACCCCTCCACTTT
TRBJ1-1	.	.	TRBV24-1	CATSDHGSNEAFF	TGTGCCACCAGTGACCACGGATCCAATGAAGCTTTCTTT
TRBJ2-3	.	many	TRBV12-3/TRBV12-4	CASSLIGDTQYF	TGTGCCAGCAGCCTCATCGGGGATACGCAGTATTTT
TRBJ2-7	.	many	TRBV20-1	CSASPLDRVYEQYF	TGCAGTGCTAGCCCCCTGGACAGAGTCTACGAGCAGTACTTC
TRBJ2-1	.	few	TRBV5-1	CASSLDRNYNEQFF	TGCGCCAGCAGCCTGGACAGAAATTACAATGAGCAGTTCTTC
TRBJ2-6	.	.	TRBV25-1	CASSEWAGASSGANVLTF	TGTGCCAGCAGTGAATGGGCAGGAGCCAGCTCTGGGGCCAACGTCCTGACTTTC
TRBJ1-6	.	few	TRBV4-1	CASSQPGGLSSYNSPLHF	TGCGCCAGCAGCCAACCCGGGGGCCTGAGCTCCTATAATTCACCCCTCCACTTT
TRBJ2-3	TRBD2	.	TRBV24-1	CATSDLQGGRADTQYF	TGTGCCACCAGTGATTTGCAAGGCGGGAGGGCAGATACGCAGTATTTT
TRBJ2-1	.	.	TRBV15	CATSRELYNEQFF	TGTGCCACCAGCAGAGAACTCTACAATGAGCAGTTCTTC
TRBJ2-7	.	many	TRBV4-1	CASSSEISGAYEQYF	TGCGCCAGCAGCTCCGAAATATCCGGCGCCTACGAGCAGTACTTC
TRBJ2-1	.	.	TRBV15	CATSPTGVYNEQFF	TGTGCCACCAGCCCGACCGGGGTATACAATGAGCAGTTCTTC
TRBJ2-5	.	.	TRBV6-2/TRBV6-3	CASESALGRSGTQYF	TGTGCCAGCGAGAGTGCGTTGGGACGGAGTGGGACCCAGTACTTC
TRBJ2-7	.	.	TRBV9	CASSVEGGTGYGTYEQYF	TGTGCCAGCAGCGTAGAAGGTGGTACAGGGTACGGGACATACGAGCAGTACTTC
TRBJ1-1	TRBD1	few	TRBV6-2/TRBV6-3	CASRGQAPNTEAFF	TGTGCCAGCAGAGGACAGGCTCCGAACACTGAAGCTTTCTTT
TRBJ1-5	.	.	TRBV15	CATGNQPQHF	TGTGCCACCGGTAATCAGCCCCAGCATTTT
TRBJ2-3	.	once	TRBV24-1	CATSDPGGSTDTQYF	TGTGCCACCAGTGACCCCGGGGGCAGCACAGATACGCAGTATTTT